These T cell receptor beta chains were read from a single sample in a study of OX40 agonist ivuxolimab in advanced cancers. Clones were sequenced by immunoSEQ multiplex PCR, and TCRdb holds only the in-frame ones, with some missing. Of some 150,000 clones listed, less than 95% are singletons. The specimen was CD4+ or CD8+ T cells sorted from blood, collected in a trial of the OX40 agonist ivuxolimab. Source of these receptors: an adult with an advanced solid tumor such as melanoma, head and neck, liver or kidney cancer. Both conserved end residues are trimmed from each CDR3. The size of a clone is reported for some rows only, either as once, few or many, or as a class for expanded clones.

clone_size j_call v_call cdr3_aa
NA TRBJ2-7 TRBV5-1 ASSWGQGAWEQY
NA TRBJ2-2 TRBV28 ASSSRLAEKNTGELF
NA TRBJ2-2 TRBV7-3 ASSLLGLAGELF
once TRBJ1-3 TRBV7-9 ASSPSGGAPGNTIY
NA TRBJ2-3 TRBV27 ASSPLSPTDTQY
NA TRBJ1-1 TRBV5-1 ASSFWTNMNTEAF
NA TRBJ2-7 TRBV5-1 ASSLDGQGQYEQY
NA TRBJ1-5 TRBV28 ASSLIGGRSNQPQH
NA TRBJ1-1 TRBV7-3 ASSPGGETEAF
NA TRBJ2-1 TRBV5-1 ASSLEEQYNEQF
NA TRBJ2-7 TRBV6-5 ASSARDRGSYEQY
few TRBJ1-1 TRBV30 AWSRQGGTEAF
NA TRBJ2-7 TRBV15 ATSRDKGGRGYYEQY
NA TRBJ2-7 TRBV14 ASSQSGHRGPSSYEQY
NA TRBJ2-1 TRBV28 ASRSGGTGGNEQF
NA TRBJ2-7 TRBV28 ASNKLGYEQY
NA TRBJ1-1 TRBV28 ASSLWEAGGLNTEAF
NA TRBJ2-3 TRBV11-2 ASSLVLAGPTDTQY
few TRBJ1-5 TRBV19 ASSIRTGDQPQH
once TRBJ1-5 TRBV5-4 ASNLWGEQPQH
once TRBJ2-1 TRBV4-3 ASSQARFSPEQF
NA TRBJ2-2 TRBV19 ASRHSGRPNTGELF
NA TRBJ1-4 TRBV2 AWATGRNEKLF
once TRBJ2-3 TRBV2 AIPGLVADTQY
NA TRBJ2-6 TRBV7-2 ASSPGPGANVLT
NA TRBJ2-7 TRBV28 ASSPHSGGSYEQY
NA TRBJ2-2 TRBV7-2 ASLVGVTGELF
NA TRBJ2-7 TRBV4-1 ASSQVSQRAPLGYEQY
NA TRBJ2-3 TRBV4-3 ASSQEPAGGPPDTQY
NA TRBJ1-3 TRBV9 ASSAGGTGNTIY
NA NA TRBV10-3 AIRRGEDRAYEQY
NA TRBJ2-7 TRBV5-4 ASSPKNGNYEQY
NA TRBJ1-5 TRBV6-4 ASTWGGDRGNQPQH
NA TRBJ1-6 TRBV27 ASSPQGGYSPLH
NA TRBJ2-1 TRBV4-2 ASSQDVTSGRRNEQF
NA TRBJ2-3 TRBV7-7 ASSSGLAGSTDTQY
NA NA TRBV28 ASTMRTRYEQY
NA TRBJ2-7 TRBV7-2 ASSPRLGAEQY
once TRBJ2-7 TRBV23-1 ASSQKASPEQY
NA TRBJ1-5 TRBV30 AWSVDARSGQPQH
NA TRBJ2-5 TRBV18 ASSPTTPLGQETQY
NA TRBJ2-3 TRBV5-1 ASSNLAGGGDTQY
NA TRBJ1-1 TRBV10-1 ASSEGTAANTEAF
NA TRBJ1-1 TRBV11-2 ASSFTGGDTEAF
NA TRBJ2-2 TRBV9 ASSTNLAGVAGELF
NA TRBJ1-1 TRBV11-1 ASSPGTVRFEAF
few TRBJ1-1 TRBV19 ASRQTGDTEAF
NA TRBJ2-7 TRBV5-6 ASSAPAVLGTYPYEQY